This is a list of T cell receptor beta chains from one sample in a study of T cell responses to AZD1222 COVID-19 vaccine. Method: immunoSEQ multiplex PCR; TCRdb's copy keeps in-frame clones and lacks some. Of more than 60,000 clones in the sample, about 80% were seen once. Sequencing used peripheral blood, obtained 28 days after the second AZD1222 dose. Receptor source: an adult who received the AZD1222 COVID-19 vaccine. CDR3s leave out the opening cysteine and the closing phenylalanine or tryptophan. Only some rows state a clone size, as once, few, many or a class for expanded clones.

clone size	V gene	J gene	CDR3 protein
-	TRBV24-1	TRBJ1-1	ATSDSPGTGFTEAF
-	TRBV7-2	TRBJ2-5	ASSLSGGTDQETQY
-	TRBV27	TRBJ1-2	ASSPRGREFYGYT
-	TRBV12-3/TRBV12-4	TRBJ2-7	ASSLAATYEQY
once	TRBV29-1	TRBJ1-2	SVEVLMTGSNYGYT
-	TRBV4-3	TRBJ1-1	ASSQDRQVPAF
-	TRBV6-5	TRBJ1-5	ASKQGANQPQH
-	TRBV27	TRBJ2-7	ASSFEGGSNEQY
few	TRBV10-3	TRBJ2-7	AISELRTSRPYEQY
-	TRBV4-2	TRBJ2-3	ASSQELAGADTQY
-	TRBV11-2	TRBJ1-3	ASRRIAGNTIY
-	TRBV4-3	TRBJ1-2	ASSQALGVGYGYT
-	TRBV10-2	TRBJ2-6	ASRLGGTSGANVLT
-	TRBV11-2	TRBJ2-6	ASRGLGGRGANVLT
few	TRBV7-8	TRBJ1-4	ASSLRDTLATNEKLF
-	TRBV16	TRBJ2-7	ASSQSGGRPYEQY
-	TRBV6-5	TRBJ1-4	ASSTPGVKEKLF
-	TRBV30	TRBJ1-2	AWTDSPYGYT
-	TRBV7-2	TRBJ2-2	ASSFFRDKSNTGELF
-	TRBV6-2/TRBV6-3	TRBJ2-1	ASSYSVRGRAISYNEQF
-	TRBV28	TRBJ1-2	ASSPFLVGGYT
-	TRBV24-1	TRBJ2-3	ATSARGSTDTQY
-	TRBV30	TRBJ1-4	AWTGDNEKLF
-	TRBV5-8	TRBJ2-1	ASSSEPLTTSYNEQF
once	TRBV27	TRBJ1-2	ASSLSPRGTGYGYT
once	TRBV7-3	TRBJ2-3	ASSLGFTDTQY
-	TRBV25-1	TRBJ2-7	ASSEVYEQY
few	TRBV28	TRBJ1-1	ASSPSQGPNTEAF